This TCR beta chain was captured by sequencing in a study of neurological immune-mediated disorders. The wider study: 31 of 34 multiple sclerosis patients had relapsing-remitting disease; 3 had secondary progressive. Study results and limitations: The authors found no clinical or MRI feature associated with the multiple sclerosis repertoire cluster.

TCRdb re-called the 5' RACE reads with MiXCR, one entry per CDR3 protein. The table lists 35,000 or so distinct CDR3 sequences, about 3.2% of them singletons. Time point described: longitudinal time-point 1 (baseline). The CDR3 consists of 16 residues. V lost 6 bases, J lost 8 bases, and 12 bases stayed unmatched. Germline assignment: CDR1 MNHNS and CDR2 SASEGT. In its sample, this clonotype was seen many times. Its matching antigen is unknown. The specimen was PBMCs. The source of this sequence is a woman aged 55-70 years with multiple sclerosis. J is TRBJ2-1 and V is TRBV6-1; 11 bases match TRBD2. The CDR3 DNA reads TGTGCCAGCAGGAGAGGGTCTAGCGGGGGGATGGATGAGCAGTTCTTC. Translated: CASRRGSSGGMDEQFF.